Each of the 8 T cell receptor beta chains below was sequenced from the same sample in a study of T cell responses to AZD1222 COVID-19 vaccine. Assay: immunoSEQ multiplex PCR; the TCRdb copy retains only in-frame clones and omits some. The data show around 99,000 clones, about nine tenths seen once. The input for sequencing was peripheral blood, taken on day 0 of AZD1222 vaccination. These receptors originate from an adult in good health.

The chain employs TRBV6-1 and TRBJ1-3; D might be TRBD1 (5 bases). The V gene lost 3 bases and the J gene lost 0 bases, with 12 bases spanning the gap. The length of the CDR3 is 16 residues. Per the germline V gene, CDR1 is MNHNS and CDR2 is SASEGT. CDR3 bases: TGTGCCAGCAGTGAGGCTTTGGGGGGCTCTGGAAACACCATATATTTT. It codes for CASSEALGGSGNTIYF.

Here the CDR3 DNA reads TGTGCCATCAGTGAGTCGATGGTGGGGGCAGGTGGAAACACCATATATTTT. Its translation is CAISESMVGAGGNTIYF. V usage is TRBV10-3 and J usage is TRBJ1-3; D perhaps matches TRBD1 (6 bases). This CDR3 has 17 residues. The V end was cut by 0 bases, the J end by 3 bases, with 15 bases between. Germline V CDR1 and CDR2: ENHRY, SYGVKD.

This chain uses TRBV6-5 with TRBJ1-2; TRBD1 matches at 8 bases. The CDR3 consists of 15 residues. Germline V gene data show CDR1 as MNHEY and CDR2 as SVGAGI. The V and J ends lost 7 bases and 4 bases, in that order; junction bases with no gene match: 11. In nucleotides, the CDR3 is TGTGCCAGCAAACGGGACAGGACCTATATCTATGGCTACACCTTC. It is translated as CASKRDRTYIYGYTF.

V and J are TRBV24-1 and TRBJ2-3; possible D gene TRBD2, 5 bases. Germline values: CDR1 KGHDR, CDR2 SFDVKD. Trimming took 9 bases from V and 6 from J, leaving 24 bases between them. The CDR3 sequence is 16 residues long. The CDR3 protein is CATEAKGLNSGDTQYF. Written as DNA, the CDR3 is TGTGCCACCGAGGCGAAAGGACTTAACTCGGGGGATACGCAGTATTTT.

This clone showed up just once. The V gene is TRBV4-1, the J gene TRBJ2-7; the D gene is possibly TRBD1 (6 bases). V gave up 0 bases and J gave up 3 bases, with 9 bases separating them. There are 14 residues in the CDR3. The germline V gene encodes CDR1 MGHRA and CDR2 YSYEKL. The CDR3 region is CASSQEGRGYEQYF. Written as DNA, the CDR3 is TGCGCCAGCAGCCAAGAAGGCAGGGGCTACGAGCAGTACTTC.

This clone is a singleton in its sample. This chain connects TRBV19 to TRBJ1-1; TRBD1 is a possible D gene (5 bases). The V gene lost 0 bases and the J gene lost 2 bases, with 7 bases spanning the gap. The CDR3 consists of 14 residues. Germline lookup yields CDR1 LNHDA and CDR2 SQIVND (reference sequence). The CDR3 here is CASSIDRTNTEAFF. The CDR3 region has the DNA TGTGCCAGTAGTATAGATCGGACAAACACTGAAGCTTTCTTT.

CDR3 bases: TGTGCCAGCAGCTTAGTGGGACAGACTTTCTACGAGCAGTACTTC. Translated: CASSLVGQTFYEQYF. The J gene is TRBJ2-7, the V gene TRBV7-2, with 7 bases lining up with TRBD1. Trimming removed 1 base from V and 3 bases from J; junction bases left unmatched: 6. The CDR3 sequence is 15 residues long. Germline V gene sequence: CDR1 SGHTA, CDR2 FQGNSA.

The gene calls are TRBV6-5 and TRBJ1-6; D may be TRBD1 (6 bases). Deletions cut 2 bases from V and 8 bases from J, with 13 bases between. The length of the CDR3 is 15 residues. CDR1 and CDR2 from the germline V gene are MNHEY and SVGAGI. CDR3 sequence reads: CASSYAGTRDSPLHF. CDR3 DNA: TGTGCCAGCAGTTACGCGGGGACACGGGATTCACCCCTCCACTTT.